The clone carrying this T cell receptor beta chain was seen repeatedly, ten times or more. V shed 4 bases and J shed 8 bases, with 12 bases lying between them. The CDR3 is made up of 14 amino acids. CDR1 SEHNR and CDR2 FQNEAQ come from the germline V gene (reference sequence). The data are from a study of early T cells in non-severe SARS-CoV-2 infection. TCRdb re-called the 5' RACE reads through MiXCR, storing one row per CDR3 protein. The sample records around 35,000 distinct CDR3 sequences, 4.5% to 7.5% being singletons. This TCR derives from an adult who was a healthcare worker with PCR-confirmed SARS-CoV-2 infection or an uninfected control (not recorded which). The specimen sequenced was whole blood. The rearrangement uses TRBV7-9 and TRBJ1-6, with D possibly TRBD1 on 6 matching bases. The CDR3 spells CASSSGERDSPLHF. Here the CDR3 DNA reads TGTGCCAGCAGCTCAGGGGAAAGGGATTCACCCCTCCACTTT.